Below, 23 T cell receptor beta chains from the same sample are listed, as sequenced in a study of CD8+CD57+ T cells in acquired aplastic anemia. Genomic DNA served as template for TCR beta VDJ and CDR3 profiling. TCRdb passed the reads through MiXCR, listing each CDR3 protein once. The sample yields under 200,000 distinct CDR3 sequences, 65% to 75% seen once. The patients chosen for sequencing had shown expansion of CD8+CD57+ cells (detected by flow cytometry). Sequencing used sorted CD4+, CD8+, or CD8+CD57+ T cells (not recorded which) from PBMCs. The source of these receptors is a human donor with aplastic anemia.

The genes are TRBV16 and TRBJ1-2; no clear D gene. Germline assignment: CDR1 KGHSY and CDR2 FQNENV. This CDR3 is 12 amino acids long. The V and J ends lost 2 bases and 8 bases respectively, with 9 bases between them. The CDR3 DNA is TGTGCCAGCAGCCAAGGAGGGTCGGGCTACACCTTC. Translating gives CASSQGGSGYTF.

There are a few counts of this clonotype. The CDR3 loop reads CASSPSGGQETQYF. CDR3 in DNA: TGTGCCAGCAGTCCTAGCGGGGGGCAAGAGACCCAGTACTTC. The rearrangement uses TRBV7-9 and TRBJ2-5, with TRBD2 matching 11 bases. The V gene's germline CDR1 is SEHNR and CDR2 FQNEAQ (reference sequence). CDR3 length: 14 residues. V lost 6 bases and J lost 2; bases outside the gene matches: 2.

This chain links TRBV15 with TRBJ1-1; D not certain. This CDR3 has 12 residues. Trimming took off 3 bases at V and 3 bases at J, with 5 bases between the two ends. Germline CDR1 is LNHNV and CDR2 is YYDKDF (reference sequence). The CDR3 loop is CATSRADTEAFF. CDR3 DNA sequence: TGTGCCACCAGCAGGGCGGACACTGAAGCTTTCTTT.

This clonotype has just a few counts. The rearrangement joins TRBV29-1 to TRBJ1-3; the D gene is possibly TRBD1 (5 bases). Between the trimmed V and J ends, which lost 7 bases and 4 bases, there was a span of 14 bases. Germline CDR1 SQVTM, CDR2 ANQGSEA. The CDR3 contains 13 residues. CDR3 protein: CSARGPQGNTIYF. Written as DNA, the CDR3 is TGCAGCGCCCGGGGCCCACAAGGAAACACCATATATTTT.

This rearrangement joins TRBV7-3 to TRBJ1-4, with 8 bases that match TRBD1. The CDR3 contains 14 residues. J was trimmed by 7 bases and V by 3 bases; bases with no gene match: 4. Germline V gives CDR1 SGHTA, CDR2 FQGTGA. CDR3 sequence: CASSFAQGGEKLFF. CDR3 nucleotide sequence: TGTGCCAGCAGCTTTGCACAGGGGGGTGAAAAACTGTTTTTT.

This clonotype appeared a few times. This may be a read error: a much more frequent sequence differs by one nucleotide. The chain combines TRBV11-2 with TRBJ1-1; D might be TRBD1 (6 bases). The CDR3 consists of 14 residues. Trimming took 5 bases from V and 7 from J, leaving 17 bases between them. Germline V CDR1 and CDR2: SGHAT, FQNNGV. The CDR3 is CASSPKGGPYEAFF. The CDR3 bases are TGTGCCAGCAGCCCTAAGGGGGGCCCATATGAAGCTTTCTTT. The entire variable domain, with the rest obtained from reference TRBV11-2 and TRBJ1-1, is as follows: EAGVAQSPRYKIIEKRQSVAFWCNPISGHATLYWYQQILGQGPKLLIQFQNNGVVDDSQLPKDRFSAERLKGVDSTLKIQPAKLEDSAVYLCASSPKGGPYEAFFGQGTRLTVV.

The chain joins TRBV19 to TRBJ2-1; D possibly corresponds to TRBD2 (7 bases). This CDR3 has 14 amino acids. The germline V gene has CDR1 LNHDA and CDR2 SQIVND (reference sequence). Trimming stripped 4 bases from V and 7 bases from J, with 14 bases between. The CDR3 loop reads CASSRGGGTNEQFF. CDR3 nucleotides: TGTGCCAGTAGTAGAGGGGGGGGGACGAATGAGCAGTTCTTC.

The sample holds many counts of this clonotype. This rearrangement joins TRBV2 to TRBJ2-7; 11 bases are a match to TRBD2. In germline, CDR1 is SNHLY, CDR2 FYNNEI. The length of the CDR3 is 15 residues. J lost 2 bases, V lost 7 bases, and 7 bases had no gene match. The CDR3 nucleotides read TGTGCCAGCACTGAGGGACTAGCGGAAACCTACGAGCAGTACTTC. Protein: CASTEGLAETYEQYF.

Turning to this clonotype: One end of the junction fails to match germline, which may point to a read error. This chain's CDR3 is CASRRRLYNSPLRF. CDR3 nucleotides: TGTGCCAGCAGGAGGCGTCTCTATAATTCACCCCTCCGCTTT. The chain employs TRBV2 and TRBJ1-6; D is unclear. There are 14 residues in the CDR3. Germline CDR1 and CDR2: SNHLY and FYNNEI.

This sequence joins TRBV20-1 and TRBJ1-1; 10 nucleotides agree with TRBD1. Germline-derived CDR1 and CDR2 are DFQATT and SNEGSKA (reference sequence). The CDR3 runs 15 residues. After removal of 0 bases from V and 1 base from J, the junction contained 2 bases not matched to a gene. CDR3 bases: TGCAGTGCTAGAGAGACAGGGGGCTGGAACACTGAAGCTTTCTTT. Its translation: CSARETGGWNTEAFF.

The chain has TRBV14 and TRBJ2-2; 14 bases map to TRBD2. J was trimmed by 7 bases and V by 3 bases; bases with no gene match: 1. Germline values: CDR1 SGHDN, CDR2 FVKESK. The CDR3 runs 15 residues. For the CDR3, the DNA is TGTGCCAGCAGCCACGGACTAGCGGGAGGCGGGGAGCTGTTTTTT. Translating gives CASSHGLAGGGELFF.

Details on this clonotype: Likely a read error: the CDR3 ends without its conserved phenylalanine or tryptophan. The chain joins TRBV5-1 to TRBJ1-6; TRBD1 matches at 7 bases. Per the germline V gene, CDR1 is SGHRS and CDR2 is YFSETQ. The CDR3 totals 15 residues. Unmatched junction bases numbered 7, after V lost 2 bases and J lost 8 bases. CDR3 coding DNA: TGCGCCAGCAGCTTAACAGGGGTTGAGGATTCACCCCTCCACCTT. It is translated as CASSLTGVEDSPLHL.

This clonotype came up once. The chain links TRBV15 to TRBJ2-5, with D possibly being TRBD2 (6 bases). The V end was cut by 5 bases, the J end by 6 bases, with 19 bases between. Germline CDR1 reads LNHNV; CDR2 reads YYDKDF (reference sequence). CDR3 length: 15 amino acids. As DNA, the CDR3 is TGTGCCACCAGCCCCCAACGGAGGGCCCTACAGACCCAGTACTTC. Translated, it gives CATSPQRRALQTQYF. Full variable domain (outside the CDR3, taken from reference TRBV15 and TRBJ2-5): DAMVIQNPRYQVTQFGKPVTLSCSQTLNHNVMYWYQQKSSQAPKLLFHYYDKDFNNEADTPDNFQSRRPNTSFCFLDIRSPGLGDTAMYLCATSPQRRALQTQYFGPGTRLLVL.

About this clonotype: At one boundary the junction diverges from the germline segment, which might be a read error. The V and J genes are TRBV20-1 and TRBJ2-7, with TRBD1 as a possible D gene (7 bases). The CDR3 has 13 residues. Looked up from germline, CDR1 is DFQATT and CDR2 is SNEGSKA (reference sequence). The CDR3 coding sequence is TGCAGTGCTGGAGACAGGGACTGGTACGAGCAGTACTTC. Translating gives CSAGDRDWYEQYF.

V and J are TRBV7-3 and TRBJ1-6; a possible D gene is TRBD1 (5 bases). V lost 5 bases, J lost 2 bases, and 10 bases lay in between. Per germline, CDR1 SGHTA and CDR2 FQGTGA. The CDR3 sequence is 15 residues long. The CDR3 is CASSHAGPYNSPLHF. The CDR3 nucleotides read TGTGCCAGCAGCCACGCAGGGCCCTATAATTCACCCCTCCACTTT.

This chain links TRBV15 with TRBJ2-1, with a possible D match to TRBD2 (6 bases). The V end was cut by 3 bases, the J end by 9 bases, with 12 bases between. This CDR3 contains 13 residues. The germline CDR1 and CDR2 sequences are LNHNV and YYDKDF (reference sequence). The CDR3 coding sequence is TGTGCCACCAGCAGGATTAACGGGGGTGAGCAGTTCTTC. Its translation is CATSRINGGEQFF.

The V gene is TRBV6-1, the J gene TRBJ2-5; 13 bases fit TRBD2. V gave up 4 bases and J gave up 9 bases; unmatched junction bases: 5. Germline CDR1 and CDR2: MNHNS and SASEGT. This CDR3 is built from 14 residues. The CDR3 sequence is CASSGTSGSSSQYF. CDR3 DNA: TGTGCCAGCAGTGGGACTAGCGGGAGTTCGTCCCAGTACTTC.

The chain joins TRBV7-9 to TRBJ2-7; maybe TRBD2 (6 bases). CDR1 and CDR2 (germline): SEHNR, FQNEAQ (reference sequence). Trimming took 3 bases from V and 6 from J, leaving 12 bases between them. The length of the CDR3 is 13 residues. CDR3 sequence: CASSLPGVGEQYF. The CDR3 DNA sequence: TGTGCCAGCAGCTTGCCGGGGGTGGGCGAGCAGTACTTC. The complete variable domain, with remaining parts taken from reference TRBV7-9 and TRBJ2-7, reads DTGVSQNPRHKITKRGQNVTFRCDPISEHNRLYWYRQTLGQGPEFLTYFQNEAQLEKSRLLSDRFSAERPKGSFSTLEIQRTEQGDSAMYLCASSLPGVGEQYFGPGTRLTVT.

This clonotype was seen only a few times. CDR3 protein: CGSSLDRDYGYTF. CDR3 DNA sequence: TGTGGGAGCAGCTTAGACAGGGACTATGGCTACACCTTC. V and J are TRBV7-9 and TRBJ1-2; 7 bases align to TRBD1. The CDR3 extends over 13 amino acids. Germline V gene data show CDR1 as SEHNR and CDR2 as FQNEAQ (reference sequence).

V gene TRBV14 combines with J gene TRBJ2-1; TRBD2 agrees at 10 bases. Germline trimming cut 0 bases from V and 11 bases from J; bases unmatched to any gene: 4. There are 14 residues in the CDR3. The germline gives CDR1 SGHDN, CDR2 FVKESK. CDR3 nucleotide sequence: TGTGCCAGCAGCCAAGATAATAGCGGGAGGCAGCAGTTCTTC. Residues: CASSQDNSGRQQFF.

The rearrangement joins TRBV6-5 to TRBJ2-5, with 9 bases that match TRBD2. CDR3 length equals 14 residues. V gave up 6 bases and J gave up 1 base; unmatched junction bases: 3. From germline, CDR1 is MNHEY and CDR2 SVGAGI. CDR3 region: CASSRLAAQETQYF. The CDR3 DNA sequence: TGTGCCAGCAGCAGACTAGCGGCCCAAGAGACCCAGTACTTC.

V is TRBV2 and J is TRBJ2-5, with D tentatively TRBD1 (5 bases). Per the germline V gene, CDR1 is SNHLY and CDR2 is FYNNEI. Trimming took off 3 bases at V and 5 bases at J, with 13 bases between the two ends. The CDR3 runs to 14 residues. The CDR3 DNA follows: TGTGCCAGCAGTGATCAGGGATATTGGGAGACCCAGTACTTC. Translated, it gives CASSDQGYWETQYF.

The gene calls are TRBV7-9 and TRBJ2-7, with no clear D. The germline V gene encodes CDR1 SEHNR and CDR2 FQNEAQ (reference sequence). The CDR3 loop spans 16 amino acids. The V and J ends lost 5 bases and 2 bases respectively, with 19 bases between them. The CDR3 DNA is TGTGCCAGCAGCACATCGGACGCGAGGCCTGCCTACGAGCAGTACTTC. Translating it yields CASSTSDARPAYEQYF.